This T cell receptor beta chain was captured in a study of CD8+ T cells in alopecia areata. Regarding the study as a whole: Scalp samples also contribute reads from the resident alphabeta T cells found in normal skin.

CDR1 is PRHDT and CDR2 is FYEKMQ in the germline V gene (reference sequence). The V and J ends lost 5 bases and 5 bases, in that order; junction bases with no gene match: 4. The CDR3 runs 13 residues. Alopecia areata patients gave lesional scalp punch biopsies and peripheral blood samples. CD4+ and CD8+ T cells were sorted from PBMCs stained for CD3, CD4 and CD8. As for this clone: Antigen unknown.

As the sequencing template, cDNA was produced by extracting RNA and reverse transcribing it. Assay: immunoSEQ multiplex PCR; the TCRdb copy retains only in-frame clones and omits some. This sample has about 82,000 clones; roughly 51% occur once, and the top ten carry about 6%. The receptor was isolated from a human donor with alopecia areata. V usage is TRBV13 and J usage is TRBJ1-1; 8 nucleotides line up with TRBD1. Material for sequencing was NKG2D-high CD8+ T cells sorted from blood. CDR3 protein: CASSEQGGTEAFF. DNA of the CDR3: TGTGCCAGCAGCGAACAGGGGGGAACTGAAGCTTTCTTT.